This T cell receptor beta chain was obtained from a study of neurological immune-mediated disorders. General study findings and limits: Private repertoires in all groups were suggested by the finding that expanded clones across subjects shared no CDR3 amino acid sequences.

Sorted libraries were made with some 1 million CD4+ or CD8+ T cells. The table lists this clonotype with many counts. Its antigen is not known. Trimming removed 5 bases from V and 10 bases from J, with 19 bases in between. Per germline, CDR1 SGHRS and CDR2 YFSETQ. The CDR3 contains 15 residues. The team produced cDNA through 5'RACE using 10-nucleotide random UMIs. TCRdb re-called the 5' RACE reads through MiXCR, storing one row per CDR3 protein. The profile covers roughly 30,000 distinct CDR3 sequences, with around 21% appearing a single time and 25% to 30% taken by the ten largest. This receptor was obtained from a man aged 45 to 65 with HTLV-1-associated myelopathy (HAM/TSP). Material for sequencing was CD4+ T cells from blood. The chain joins TRBV5-1 to TRBJ1-6; D is perhaps TRBD1 (6 bases). CDR3 sequence (DNA): TGCGCCAGCAGTACTCAAAAGGACAGCGAATCACCCCTCCACTTT. It yields the protein CASSTQKDSESPLHF. Full variable domain (remainder filled in from reference TRBV5-1 and TRBJ1-6): KAGVTQTPRYLIKTRGQQVTLSCSPISGHRSVSWYQQTPGQGLQFLFEYFSETQRNKGNFPGRFSGRQFSNSRSEMNVSTLELGDSALYLCASSTQKDSESPLHFGNGTRLTVT.